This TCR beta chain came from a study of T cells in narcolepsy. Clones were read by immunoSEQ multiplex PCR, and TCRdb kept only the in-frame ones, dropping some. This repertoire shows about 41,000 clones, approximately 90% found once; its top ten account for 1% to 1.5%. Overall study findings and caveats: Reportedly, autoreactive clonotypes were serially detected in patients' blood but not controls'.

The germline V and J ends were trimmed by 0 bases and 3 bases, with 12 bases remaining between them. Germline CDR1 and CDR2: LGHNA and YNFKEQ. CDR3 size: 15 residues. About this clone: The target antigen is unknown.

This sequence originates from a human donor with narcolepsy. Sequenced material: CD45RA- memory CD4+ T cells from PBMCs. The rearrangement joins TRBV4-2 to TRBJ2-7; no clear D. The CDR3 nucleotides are TGTGCCAGCAGCCAAGAGTGGCAACCATACTACGAGCAGTACTTC. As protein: CASSQEWQPYYEQYF.